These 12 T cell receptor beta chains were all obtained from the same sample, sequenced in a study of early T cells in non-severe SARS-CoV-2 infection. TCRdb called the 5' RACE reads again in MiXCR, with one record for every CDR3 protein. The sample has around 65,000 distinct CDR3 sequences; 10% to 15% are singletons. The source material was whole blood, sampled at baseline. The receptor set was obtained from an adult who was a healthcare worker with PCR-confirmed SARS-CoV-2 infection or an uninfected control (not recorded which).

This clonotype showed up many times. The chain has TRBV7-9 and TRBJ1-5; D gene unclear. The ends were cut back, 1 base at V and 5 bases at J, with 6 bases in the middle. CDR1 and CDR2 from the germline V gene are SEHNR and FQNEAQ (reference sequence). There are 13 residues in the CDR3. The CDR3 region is CASSLGSHQPQHF. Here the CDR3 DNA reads TGTGCCAGCAGCTTAGGTTCCCATCAGCCCCAGCATTTT.

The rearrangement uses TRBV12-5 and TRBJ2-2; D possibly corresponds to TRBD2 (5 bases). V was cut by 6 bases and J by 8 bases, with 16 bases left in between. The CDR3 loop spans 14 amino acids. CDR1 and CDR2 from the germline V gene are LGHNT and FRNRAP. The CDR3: CASGQGAGVGELFF. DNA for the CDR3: TGTGCTAGTGGCCAAGGAGCCGGGGTTGGGGAGCTGTTTTTT.

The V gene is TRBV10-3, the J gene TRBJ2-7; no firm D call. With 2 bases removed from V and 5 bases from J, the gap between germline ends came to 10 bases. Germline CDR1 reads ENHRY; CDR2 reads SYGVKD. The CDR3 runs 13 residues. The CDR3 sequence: CAISEPSTNEQYF. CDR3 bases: TGTGCCATCAGTGAGCCGAGTACAAACGAGCAGTACTTC.

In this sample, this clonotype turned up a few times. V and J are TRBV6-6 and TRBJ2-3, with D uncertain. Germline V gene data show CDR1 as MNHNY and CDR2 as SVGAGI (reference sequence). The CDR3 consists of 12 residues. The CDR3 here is CTTALSTDTQYF. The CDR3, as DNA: TGTACCACGGCATTGAGCACAGATACGCAGTATTTT.

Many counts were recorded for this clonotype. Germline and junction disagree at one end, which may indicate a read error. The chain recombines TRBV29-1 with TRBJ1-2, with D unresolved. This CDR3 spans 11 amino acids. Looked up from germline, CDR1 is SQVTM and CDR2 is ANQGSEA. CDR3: CSVEARRSLAF. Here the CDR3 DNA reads TGCAGCGTTGAAGCCCGGAGGAGCCTCGCCTTC.

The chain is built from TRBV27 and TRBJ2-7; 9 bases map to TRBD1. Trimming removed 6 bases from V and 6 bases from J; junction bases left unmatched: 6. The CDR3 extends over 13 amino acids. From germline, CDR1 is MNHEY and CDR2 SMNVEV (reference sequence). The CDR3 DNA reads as TGTGCCAGCAGGGGACAGGGTAAGGGCGAGCAGTACTTC. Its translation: CASRGQGKGEQYF.

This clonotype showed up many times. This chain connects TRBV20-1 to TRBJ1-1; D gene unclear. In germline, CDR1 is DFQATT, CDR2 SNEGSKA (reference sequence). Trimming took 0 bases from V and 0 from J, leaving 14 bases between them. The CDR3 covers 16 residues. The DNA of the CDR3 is TGCAGTGCTAGAGATGGGGAGAGTCAGTTGAACACTGAAGCTTTCTTT. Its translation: CSARDGESQLNTEAFF.

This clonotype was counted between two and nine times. As DNA, the CDR3 is TGCGCCAGCAGCTCTGGACAGGGGGAAACCTACGAGCAGTACTTC. Its translation: CASSSGQGETYEQYF. V gene TRBV5-1 combines with J gene TRBJ2-7; 10 positions agree with TRBD1. The CDR3 is made up of 15 amino acids. The V gene end was trimmed by 3 bases and the J gene end by 2 bases; junction bases not matched to a gene: 5. Germline V gene lookup returns CDR1 SGHRS and CDR2 YFSETQ.

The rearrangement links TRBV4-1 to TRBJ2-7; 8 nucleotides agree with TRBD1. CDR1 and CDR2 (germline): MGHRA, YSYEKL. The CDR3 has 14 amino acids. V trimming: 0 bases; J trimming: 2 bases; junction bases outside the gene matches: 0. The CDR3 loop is CASSQEGQAYEQYF. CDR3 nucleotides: TGCGCCAGCAGCCAAGAGGGACAGGCCTACGAGCAGTACTTC.

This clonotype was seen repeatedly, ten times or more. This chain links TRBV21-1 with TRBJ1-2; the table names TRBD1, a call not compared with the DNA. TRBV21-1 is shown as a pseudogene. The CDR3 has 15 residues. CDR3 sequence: CASSKGTAGNYGYTF. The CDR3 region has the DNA TGTGCCAGCAGCAAGGGGACGGCTGGTAACTATGGCTACACCTTC.

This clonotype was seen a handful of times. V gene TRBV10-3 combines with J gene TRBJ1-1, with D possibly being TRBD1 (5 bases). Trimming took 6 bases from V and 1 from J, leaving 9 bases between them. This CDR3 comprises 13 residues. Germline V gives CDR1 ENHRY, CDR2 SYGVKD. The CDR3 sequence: CAIRGLENTEAFF. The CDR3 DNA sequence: TGTGCCATCAGGGGACTGGAGAACACTGAAGCTTTCTTT.

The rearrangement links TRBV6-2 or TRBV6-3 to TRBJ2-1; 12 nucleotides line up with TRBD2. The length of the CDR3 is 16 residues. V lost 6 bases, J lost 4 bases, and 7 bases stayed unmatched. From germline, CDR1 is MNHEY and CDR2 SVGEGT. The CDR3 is CASRRLAGVKYNEQFF. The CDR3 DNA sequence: TGTGCCAGCAGGCGACTAGCGGGGGTGAAATACAATGAGCAGTTCTTC.